These 29 T cell receptor beta chains were all obtained from the same sample, sequenced in a study of shared clonotypes between healthy human individuals. Method: immunoSEQ multiplex PCR; TCRdb's copy keeps in-frame clones and lacks some. The data contain about 2 million clones, 85% to 95% of them singletons. Sequenced input: naive CD4+ T cells sorted from blood. Subset noted: CD45RA+ positively selected. These receptor sequences come from a man in his late teens or twenties in good health.

V is TRBV11-3 and J is TRBJ2-2; TRBD1 aligns across 7 bases. This CDR3 spans 14 amino acids. From germline, CDR1 is SGHNT and CDR2 YENEEA. J gave up 6 bases and V 5 bases, and 6 bases lay outside the gene matches. CDR3 sequence: CASSGDRASGELFF. In DNA, the CDR3 is TGTGCCAGCAGCGGCGACAGGGCCTCCGGGGAGCTGTTTTTT.

The chain links TRBV14 to TRBJ1-6; D gene uncertain. This CDR3 spans 14 amino acids. Germline V gene data show CDR1 as SGHDN and CDR2 as FVKESK. Trimming stripped 0 bases from V and 9 bases from J, with 9 bases between. This CDR3 is CASSQDLGGSPLHF. Here the CDR3 DNA reads TGTGCCAGCAGCCAAGATCTTGGAGGTTCACCCCTCCACTTT.

This rearrangement joins TRBV11-2 to TRBJ1-1; D call uncertain. Trimming removed 3 bases from V and 6 bases from J, with 11 bases in between. This CDR3 region has 13 residues. The germline V gene has CDR1 SGHAT and CDR2 FQNNGV. In DNA, the CDR3 is TGTGCCAGCAGCTTTAACGGGTTCTCTGAAGCTTTCTTT. Translating it yields CASSFNGFSEAFF.

CDR3 protein: CASSRDRIGGEQFF. DNA for the CDR3: TGTGCCAGCAGCAGGGACCGTATAGGGGGGGAGCAGTTCTTC. The chain recombines TRBV28 with TRBJ2-1; either TRBD1 or TRBD2 may fit D (6 bases each). V lost 6 bases, J lost 10 bases, and 19 bases lay in between. The germline gives CDR1 MDHEN, CDR2 SYDVKM. This CDR3 has 14 residues.

The chain links TRBV19 to TRBJ1-5; 7 bases match TRBD1. The CDR3 length is 14 residues. The V segment lost 5 bases and the J segment 7 bases; nucleotides outside the gene matches: 8. Per germline, CDR1 LNHDA and CDR2 SQIVND (reference sequence). The CDR3 is CASSSQGSGQPQHF. The CDR3 DNA reads as TGTGCCAGTAGTTCACAGGGGAGCGGCCAGCCCCAGCATTTT. The full variable domain, its missing parts supplied by reference TRBV19 and TRBJ1-5, is DGGITQSPKYLFRKEGQNVTLSCEQNLNHDAMYWYRQDPGQGLRLIYYSQIVNDFQKGDIAEGYSVSREKKESFPLTVTSAQKNPTAFYLCASSSQGSGQPQHFGDGTRLSIL.

The rearrangement joins TRBV5-1 to TRBJ1-3, with D perhaps matching TRBD1 (6 bases). CDR1 and CDR2 (germline): SGHRS, YFSETQ. This CDR3 has 15 residues. V lost 2 bases and J lost 4, with 13 bases in between. The CDR3 DNA is TGCGCCAGCAGCTTAAAGGCAGGGGCCGGAAACACCATATATTTT. This translates into CASSLKAGAGNTIYF. The whole variable domain, filled in from reference TRBV5-1 and TRBJ1-3, reads KAGVTQTPRYLIKTRGQQVTLSCSPISGHRSVSWYQQTPGQGLQFLFEYFSETQRNKGNFPGRFSGRQFSNSRSEMNVSTLELGDSALYLCASSLKAGAGNTIYFGEGSWLTVV.

The rearrangement uses TRBV6-5 and TRBJ2-2; tentative D call: TRBD2 (6 bases). This CDR3 has 14 residues. Germline CDR1 and CDR2: MNHEY and SVGAGI. Trimming shortened V by 5 bases and J by 1 base, and 8 bases separated the two germline ends. Written as DNA, the CDR3 is TGTGCCAGCAGTGGGCGGGAGAACACCGGGGAGCTGTTTTTT. It yields the protein CASSGRENTGELFF.

This rearrangement joins TRBV14 to TRBJ2-3, with D tentatively TRBD2 (6 bases). CDR3 length: 14 amino acids. V lost 7 bases and J lost 3, with 14 bases in between. From germline, CDR1 is SGHDN and CDR2 FVKESK. The CDR3 DNA sequence: TGTGCCAGCAACCTCGGGGGAGGAACAGATACGCAGTATTTT. Translated, it gives CASNLGGGTDTQYF.

This sequence joins TRBV11-2 and TRBJ2-5, with unresolved D. The germline CDR1 and CDR2 sequences are SGHAT and FQNNGV. CDR3 size: 11 residues. Trimming removed 5 bases at V and 3 bases at J, with 4 bases between. The CDR3 here is CASSIKETQYF. In DNA, the CDR3 is TGTGCCAGCAGCATCAAAGAGACCCAGTACTTC.

This sequence joins TRBV5-6 and TRBJ2-7; weak D call: TRBD2 (5 bases). Trimming removed 6 bases at V and 2 bases at J, with 15 bases between. CDR3 length: 14 residues. Germline V lookup: CDR1 SGHDT, CDR2 YYEEEE. CDR3 region: CASTPGSRTYEQYF. The CDR3 DNA reads as TGTGCCAGCACCCCGGGGTCGAGAACCTACGAGCAGTACTTC.

This clone was seen a few times. The rearrangement uses TRBV4-1 and TRBJ1-5; the D is unclear. The V gene lost 0 bases and the J gene lost 4 bases, with 10 bases spanning the gap. Germline V gives CDR1 MGHRA, CDR2 YSYEKL. The CDR3 is made up of 15 amino acids. The CDR3 coding sequence is TGCGCCAGCAGCCAAGACGACATCGCTAATCAGCCCCAGCATTTT. Translation: CASSQDDIANQPQHF.

V usage is TRBV4-3 and J usage is TRBJ1-1; 9 bases line up with TRBD1. V was clipped by 0 bases and J by 1 base; unmatched bases: 9. Germline loops: CDR1 LGHNA, CDR2 YSLEER. The CDR3 has 18 amino acids. The CDR3 DNA sequence: TGCGCCAGCAGCCAAGATGTCAATCTGGGACAGGGGAACACTGAAGCTTTCTTT. Translation gives CASSQDVNLGQGNTEAFF.

V and J are TRBV28 and TRBJ1-1; D is uncertain. Germline-derived CDR1 and CDR2 are MDHEN and SYDVKM. CDR3 length: 14 amino acids. V was clipped by 7 bases and J by 2 bases, with 14 bases between them. The CDR3 is CASTYAGVNTEAFF. The CDR3 bases are TGTGCCAGCACCTACGCCGGAGTCAACACTGAAGCTTTCTTT.

Note on this clone: This clone may be a read error of a much larger clone one base away. The CDR3 does not close with the conserved phenylalanine or tryptophan, likely indicating a read error. The V gene is TRBV28, the J gene TRBJ1-6, with TRBD1 matching 7 bases. Germline V gene data show CDR1 as MDHEN and CDR2 as SYDVKM. J gave up 1 base and V 6 bases, and 3 bases lay outside the gene matches. The CDR3 length is 15 residues. In DNA, the CDR3 is TGTGCCAGCAGGGCAGGGGGATCCTATAATTCACCCCTCCACCTT. Protein: CASRAGGSYNSPLHL.

The rearrangement joins TRBV6-1 to TRBJ1-2; D is ambiguous. Trimming removed 3 bases from V and 4 bases from J, with 15 bases in between. The CDR3 length is 15 residues. Germline loops: CDR1 MNHNS, CDR2 SASEGT. The CDR3 DNA reads TGTGCCAGCAGTGAGTTAATGGGCCTACGCTATGGCTACACCTTC. This gives the protein CASSELMGLRYGYTF.

The rearrangement links TRBV19 to TRBJ2-7; D may be TRBD1 (6 bases). The germline V gene has CDR1 LNHDA and CDR2 SQIVND (reference sequence). The CDR3 runs to 15 residues. With 6 bases removed from V and 2 bases from J, the gap between germline ends came to 17 bases. The CDR3 DNA reads TGTGCCAGTAGCCAGGGGACCCTCGGTACCTACGAGCAGTACTTC. As protein: CASSQGTLGTYEQYF. The full variable domain, its missing parts supplied by reference TRBV19 and TRBJ2-7, is DGGITQSPKYLFRKEGQNVTLSCEQNLNHDAMYWYRQDPGQGLRLIYYSQIVNDFQKGDIAEGYSVSREKKESFPLTVTSAQKNPTAFYLCASSQGTLGTYEQYFGPGTRLTVT.

V and J are TRBV4-1 and TRBJ1-5, with 9 bases fitting TRBD1. Trimming removed 3 bases from V and 0 bases from J; junction bases left unmatched: 9. The CDR3 loop spans 18 amino acids. Germline V lookup: CDR1 MGHRA, CDR2 YSYEKL. The CDR3 DNA is TGCGCCAGCAGCCAGAAGCCGGGACAGGGAAATAGCAATCAGCCCCAGCATTTT. The encoded protein is CASSQKPGQGNSNQPQHF.

The CDR3 loop is CASSYSSGRVQETQYF. The DNA for the CDR3 is TGTGCCAGCAGTTACTCAAGCGGGAGGGTCCAAGAGACCCAGTACTTC. V usage is TRBV6-5 and J usage is TRBJ2-5; 10 bases fit TRBD2. CDR1 MNHEY and CDR2 SVGAGI come from the germline V gene. The CDR3 loop spans 16 amino acids. Germline trimming cut 0 bases from V and 1 base from J; bases unmatched to any gene: 2.

This chain links TRBV2 with TRBJ1-2, with a tentative D call TRBD1 (5 bases). The CDR3 contains 13 residues. Germline V gene lookup returns CDR1 SNHLY and CDR2 FYNNEI. The V and J ends lost 6 bases and 8 bases respectively, with 16 bases between them. CDR3 in amino acids: CASRQENLSGYTF. The CDR3 DNA reads TGTGCCAGCAGACAGGAGAATTTGAGCGGCTACACCTTC.

The chain carries TRBV6-1 and TRBJ2-7; TRBD2 aligns across 7 bases. The CDR3 is 15 amino acids. CDR1 is MNHNS, CDR2 SASEGT, per germline. V lost 5 bases, J lost 0 bases, and 7 bases stayed unmatched. CDR3 nucleotides: TGTGCCAGCAGTTCTGGGGGGGGAAGCTCCTACGAGCAGTACTTC. Translation: CASSSGGGSSYEQYF.

This clone was picked up one time. This chain uses TRBV11-2 with TRBJ1-2, with 8 bases matching TRBD1. The CDR3 covers 15 residues. J lost 4 bases, V lost 2 bases, and 6 bases had no gene match. Germline lookup yields CDR1 SGHAT and CDR2 FQNNGV. The CDR3 loop reads CASSLSQGAGYGYTF. DNA for the CDR3: TGTGCCAGCAGCTTATCCCAGGGGGCAGGCTATGGCTACACCTTC.

V is TRBV5-8 and J is TRBJ2-1, with TRBD2 as a possible D gene (6 bases). The CDR3 contains 16 residues. CDR1 is SGHTS, CDR2 YDEGEE, per germline. Trimming shortened V by 4 bases and J by 4 bases, and 18 bases separated the two germline ends. The DNA for the CDR3 is TGTGCCAGCAGCCCTGCTCGGGGGAGTTTGTACAATGAGCAGTTCTTC. Translation: CASSPARGSLYNEQFF.

This clone came up once. The rearrangement links TRBV10-3 to TRBJ2-5; a weak D match, TRBD1 (7 bases). Trimming took off 10 bases at V and 4 bases at J, with 22 bases between the two ends. The CDR3 runs to 15 residues. Germline V CDR1 and CDR2: ENHRY, SYGVKD. Written as DNA, the CDR3 is TGTGCCACCCGGCCGACAGGGCTCGGGGGAGAGACCCAGTACTTC. Amino acids: CATRPTGLGGETQYF.

The J gene is TRBJ2-6, the V gene TRBV7-9; 7 nucleotides agree with TRBD1. This CDR3 spans 17 amino acids. Germline lookup yields CDR1 SEHNR and CDR2 FQNEAQ (reference sequence). Trimming cost V 4 bases and J 0 bases; bases outside gene matches: 6. CDR3 residues: CASSWDSSISGANVLTF. Here the CDR3 DNA reads TGTGCCAGCAGCTGGGACAGCTCGATCTCTGGGGCCAACGTCCTGACTTTC.

The chain combines TRBV4-3 with TRBJ1-2; 10 nucleotides agree with TRBD1. CDR1 is LGHNA and CDR2 is YSLEER in the germline V gene. Trimming took 0 bases from V and 8 from J; bases not matched to a gene: 9. This CDR3 spans 16 amino acids. As DNA, the CDR3 is TGCGCCAGCAGCCAAGATGCGACAGGGGGCGCGGGAGGCTACACCTTC. It is translated as CASSQDATGGAGGYTF.

This clone was detected once. The chain carries TRBV5-1 and TRBJ1-3; D is uncertain. This CDR3 contains 17 residues. Germline V gene lookup returns CDR1 SGHRS and CDR2 YFSETQ. V lost 0 bases, J lost 0 bases, and 13 bases lay in between. In nucleotides, the CDR3 is TGCGCCAGCAGCTTGGATGGACCAAACACCTCTGGAAACACCATATATTTT. It yields the protein CASSLDGPNTSGNTIYF.

With respect to this clone: Distinct nucleotide sequences in the sample also encode this CDR3. The J gene is TRBJ1-5, the V gene TRBV19; no reliable D call. Trimming pared 3 bases from V and 3 bases from J, leaving 3 bases between. Germline values: CDR1 LNHDA, CDR2 SQIVND (reference sequence). CDR3 length: 12 residues. Written as DNA, the CDR3 is TGTGCCAGTAGTATTACCAATCAGCCCCAGCATTTT. It yields the protein CASSITNQPQHF.

This chain joins TRBV5-1 and TRBJ2-3; D is perhaps TRBD2 (7 bases). Germline lookup yields CDR1 SGHRS and CDR2 YFSETQ. Trimming left V 0 bases short and J 3 bases short, with 14 bases between. CDR3 length: 16 amino acids. CDR3 DNA: TGCGCCAGCAGCTTGGGGCGGGGGCAGGGGACAGATACGCAGTATTTT. Translated: CASSLGRGQGTDTQYF.

The chain couples TRBV10-3 to TRBJ2-7; D call uncertain. Germline CDR1 and CDR2: ENHRY and SYGVKD. The CDR3 has 13 residues. Trimming removed 4 bases from V and 1 base from J, with 8 bases in between. CDR3 sequence reads: CAISGDPSYEQYF. The CDR3 bases are TGTGCCATCAGTGGTGACCCATCCTACGAGCAGTACTTC.